This T cell receptor (beta chain) was captured in a study of blood T cell repertoires in COVID-19. At the level of the study: Sources were T cells, B-cell-depleted T cells, or PBMCs; the material itself was cDNA or gDNA.

Trimming removed 3 bases from V and 8 bases from J, with 7 bases in between. The CDR3 is 12 amino acids. The germline CDR1 and CDR2 sequences are MNHEY and SVGAGI. Profiled with immunoSEQ multiplex PCR; TCRdb holds only in-frame clones, not every one. The sample lists about 94,000 clones; approximately 80% were seen once. V usage is TRBV6-5 and J usage is TRBJ1-4, with D hard to call. Sequencing was performed on peripheral blood. The source of this sequence is a human donor in a cohort sampled during active COVID-19. The CDR3 loop reads CASSYNREKLFF. The CDR3 region has the DNA TGTGCCAGCAGTTATAATCGGGAAAAACTGTTTTTT.